What follows are 8 T cell receptor beta chains derived from one specimen sequenced in a study of T cell responses to AZD1222 COVID-19 vaccine. The method was immunoSEQ multiplex PCR; TCRdb's version includes in-frame clones alone and lacks a portion of them. The data show around 200,000 clones, approximately 90% seen once. This specimen consisted of peripheral blood, obtained on day 0 of AZD1222 vaccination. The receptors shown here come from an adult in good health.

This clone is a singleton in its sample. The genes are TRBV11-3 and TRBJ2-3; 10 nucleotides line up with TRBD2. The CDR3 spans 16 residues. Germline CDR1 is SGHNT and CDR2 is YENEEA. V lost 5 bases to trimming and J lost 4 bases; unmatched junction nucleotides: 9. The CDR3 bases are TGTGCCAGCAGCCCGCCGGCTAGCGGGGGATCAGATACGCAGTATTTT. Amino acids: CASSPPASGGSDTQYF.

The table lists this clone with a count of one. V usage is TRBV4-3 and J usage is TRBJ2-2, with 11 bases that match TRBD2. The V segment lost 5 bases and the J segment 5 bases; nucleotides outside the gene matches: 4. Germline lookup yields CDR1 LGHNA and CDR2 YSLEER. The CDR3 length is 15 residues. CDR3 nucleotide sequence: TGCGCCAGCAGCTTTAGCGGGGGGGCGACCGGGGAGCTGTTTTTT. This sequence encodes CASSFSGGATGELFF.

The chain employs TRBV5-1 and TRBJ2-3; TRBD2 aligns across 11 bases. The CDR3 extends over 13 amino acids. CDR1 and CDR2 (germline): SGHRS, YFSETQ. J lost 6 bases, V lost 3 bases, and 0 bases had no gene match. The CDR3 DNA reads TGCGCCAGCAGCTGGACTAGCGGGGATACGCAGTATTTT. It specifies CASSWTSGDTQYF.

This chain links TRBV5-4 with TRBJ1-5; no firm D call. The CDR3 spans 17 residues. The V gene lost 4 bases and the J gene lost 2 bases, with 19 bases spanning the gap. The germline V gene has CDR1 SGHNT and CDR2 YYREEE (reference sequence). The CDR3 region is CASSPGPGRAGNQPQHF. The CDR3, as DNA: TGTGCCAGCAGCCCCGGGCCAGGAAGAGCCGGCAATCAGCCCCAGCATTTT.

V is TRBV12-3 or TRBV12-4 and J is TRBJ1-5; D uncertain. The CDR3 consists of 12 residues. V was trimmed by 5 bases and J by 6 bases, leaving 8 bases between them. The CDR3 region is CASSALRQPQHF. The CDR3 DNA is TGTGCCAGCAGTGCCCTTCGTCAGCCCCAGCATTTT.

The chain combines TRBV28 with TRBJ2-3; the D gene is possibly TRBD2 (5 bases). This CDR3 spans 14 amino acids. CDR1 is MDHEN, CDR2 SYDVKM, per germline. Trimming pared 2 bases from V and 8 bases from J, leaving 14 bases between. The CDR3 loop reads CASSLDADGGTQYF. DNA for the CDR3: TGTGCCAGCAGTTTAGACGCCGATGGAGGTACGCAGTATTTT.

The V and J genes are TRBV4-2 and TRBJ2-7; D is undetermined. The CDR3 is made up of 15 amino acids. Trimming stripped 0 bases from V and 0 bases from J, with 9 bases between. Per germline, CDR1 LGHNA and CDR2 YNFKEQ. The CDR3, as DNA: TGTGCCAGCAGCCAAGAAGGGCACAACTCCTACGAGCAGTACTTC. Translating it yields CASSQEGHNSYEQYF.

V usage is TRBV18 and J usage is TRBJ2-1; D is undetermined. Between the trimmed V and J ends, which lost 0 bases and 4 bases, there was a span of 10 bases. The CDR3 extends over 15 amino acids. Germline V lookup: CDR1 KGHSH, CDR2 LQKENI. The DNA for the CDR3 is TGTGCCAGCTCACCACCGGCAGGACCATACAATGAGCAGTTCTTC. Its translation is CASSPPAGPYNEQFF. The variable domain in full, completed from reference TRBV18 and TRBJ2-1, reads NAGVMQNPRHLVRRRGQEARLRCSPMKGHSHVYWYRQLPEEGLKFMVYLQKENIIDESGMPKERFSAEFPKEGPSILRIQQVVRGDSAAYFCASSPPAGPYNEQFFGPGTRLTVL.